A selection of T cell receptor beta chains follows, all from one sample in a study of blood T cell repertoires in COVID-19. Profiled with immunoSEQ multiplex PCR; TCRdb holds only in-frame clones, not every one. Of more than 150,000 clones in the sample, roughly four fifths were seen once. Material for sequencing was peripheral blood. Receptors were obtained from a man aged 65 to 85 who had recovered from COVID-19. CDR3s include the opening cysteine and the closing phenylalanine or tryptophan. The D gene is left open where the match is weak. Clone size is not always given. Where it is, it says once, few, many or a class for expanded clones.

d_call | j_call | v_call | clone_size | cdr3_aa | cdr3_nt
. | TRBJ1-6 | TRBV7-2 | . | CASSLERDSPLHF | TGTGCCAGCAGCTTAGAACGGGATTCACCCCTCCACTTT
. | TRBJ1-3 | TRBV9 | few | CASSVGHSGNTIYF | TGTGCCAGCAGCGTAGGACACTCTGGAAACACCATATATTTT
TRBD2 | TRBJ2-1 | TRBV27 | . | CASAFKSGNNEQFF | TGTGCCAGCGCCTTCAAAAGCGGGAACAATGAGCAGTTCTTC
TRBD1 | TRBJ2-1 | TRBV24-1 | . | CATSDPGTGGFGNEQFF | TGTGCCACCAGTGATCCCGGGACAGGCGGGTTCGGCAATGAGCAGTTCTTC
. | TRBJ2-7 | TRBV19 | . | CASSISTVTEQYF | TGTGCCAGTAGTATCTCCACAGTCACCGAGCAGTACTTC
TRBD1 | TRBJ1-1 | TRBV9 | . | CASSPQAGGTEAFF | TGTGCCAGCAGCCCTCAGGCAGGGGGCACTGAAGCTTTCTTT
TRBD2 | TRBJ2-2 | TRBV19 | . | CASQAGANTGELFF | TGTGCCAGTCAAGCGGGAGCGAACACCGGGGAGCTGTTTTTT
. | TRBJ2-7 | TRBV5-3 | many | CARSFGVLGLEQYF | TGTGCCAGAAGCTTTGGTGTGTTGGGCCTCGAGCAGTACTTC
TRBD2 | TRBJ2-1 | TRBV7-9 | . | CATVRLAGVTSYNEQFF | TGTGCCACGGTAAGACTAGCGGGAGTTACCTCCTACAATGAGCAGTTCTTC
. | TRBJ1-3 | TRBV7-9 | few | CASSSVPGNTIYF | TGTGCCAGCAGTTCCGTTCCTGGAAACACCATATATTTT
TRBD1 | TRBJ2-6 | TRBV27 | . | CASSSTPGQSSGANVLTF | TGTGCCAGCAGTTCGACACCGGGACAGAGCTCTGGGGCCAACGTCCTGACTTTC
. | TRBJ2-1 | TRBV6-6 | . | CASSYSRDPEGNEQFF | TGTGCCAGCAGTTACTCGCGAGACCCCGAGGGCAATGAGCAGTTCTTC
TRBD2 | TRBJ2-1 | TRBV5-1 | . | CASSFAGRAGGNEQFF | TGCGCCAGCAGCTTTGCCGGGAGGGCCGGAGGCAATGAGCAGTTCTTC
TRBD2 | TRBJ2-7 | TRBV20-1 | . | CSASRGLPSYEQYF | TGCAGTGCTAGTAGGGGACTACCTTCCTACGAGCAGTACTTC
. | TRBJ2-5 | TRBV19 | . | CASSIGQPQETQYF | TGTGCCAGTAGTATTGGACAGCCTCAAGAGACCCAGTACTTC
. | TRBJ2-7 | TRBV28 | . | CASSGGASYEQYF | TGTGCCAGCAGTGGTGGGGCCTCCTACGAGCAGTACTTC
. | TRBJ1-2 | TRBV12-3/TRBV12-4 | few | CASSYRAGGYTF | TGTGCCAGCAGCTACAGGGCTGGTGGCTACACCTTC
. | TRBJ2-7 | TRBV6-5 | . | CASSPGQVYEQYF | TGTGCCAGCAGTCCGGGACAAGTCTACGAGCAGTACTTC
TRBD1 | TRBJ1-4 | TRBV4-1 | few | CASSQVLWTGRFLANEKLFF | TGCGCCAGCAGCCAAGTTCTTTGGACAGGGAGGTTTTTGGCTAATGAAAAACTGTTTTTT
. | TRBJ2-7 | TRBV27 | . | CASSFYGGAIHEQYF | TGTGCCAGCAGTTTTTATGGGGGGGCAATCCACGAGCAGTACTTC
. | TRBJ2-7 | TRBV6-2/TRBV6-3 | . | CASSRGIGGERYEQYF | TGTGCCAGCAGTCGGGGGATTGGAGGGGAACGCTACGAGCAGTACTTC
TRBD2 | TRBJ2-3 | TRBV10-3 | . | CAIGNQRDTDTQYF | TGTGCCATTGGAAACCAGCGGGACACAGATACGCAGTATTTT
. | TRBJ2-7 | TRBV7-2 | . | CASSGGQTSYEQYF | TGTGCCAGCAGCGGCGGACAGACTTCCTACGAGCAGTACTTC
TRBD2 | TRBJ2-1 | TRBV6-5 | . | CATRNSLAGVNEQFF | TGTGCCACCCGAAATTCCCTAGCGGGAGTAAATGAGCAGTTCTTC
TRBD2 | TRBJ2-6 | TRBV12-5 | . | CASAPVAGGISGANVLTF | TGTGCTAGTGCCCCAGTGGCGGGAGGGATTTCTGGGGCCAACGTCCTGACTTTC
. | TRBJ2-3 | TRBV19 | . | CASSETYTDTQYF | TGTGCCAGTAGCGAAACTTACACAGATACGCAGTATTTT
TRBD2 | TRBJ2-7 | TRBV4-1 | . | CASSFLAGDEQYF | TGCGCCAGCAGCTTTCTAGCGGGAGACGAGCAGTACTTC
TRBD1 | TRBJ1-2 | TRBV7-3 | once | CASSFGPQGADYGYTF | TGTGCCAGCAGCTTCGGCCCACAGGGGGCGGACTATGGCTACACCTTC
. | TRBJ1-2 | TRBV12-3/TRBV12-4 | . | CASSLAEFYGYTF | TGTGCCAGCAGTTTAGCAGAGTTCTATGGCTACACCTTC
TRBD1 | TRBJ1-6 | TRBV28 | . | CASSLGDRGNSPLHF | TGTGCCAGCAGTTTGGGGGACAGGGGGAATTCACCCCTCCACTTT
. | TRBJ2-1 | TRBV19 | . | CASSLGWLPSYNEQFF | TGTGCCAGTAGCCTAGGTTGGCTACCCTCCTACAATGAGCAGTTCTTC
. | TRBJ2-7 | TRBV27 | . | CASSSPRASGQYF | TGTGCCAGCAGTTCCCCCCGAGCATCAGGGCAGTACTTC
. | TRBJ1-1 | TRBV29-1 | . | CSVAQGSHTEAFF | TGCAGCGTGGCGCAGGGTTCACACACTGAAGCTTTCTTT
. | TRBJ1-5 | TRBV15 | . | CATSRGFTGGAGNQPQHF | TGTGCCACCAGCAGGGGTTTTACCGGGGGGGCGGGCAATCAGCCCCAGCATTTT
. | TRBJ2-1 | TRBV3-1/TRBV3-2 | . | CASSRGGTSFPNEQFF | TGTGCCAGCAGCCGTGGGGGCACTAGTTTCCCTAATGAGCAGTTCTTC
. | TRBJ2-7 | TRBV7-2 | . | CASSLVSGGEAYEQYF | TGTGCCAGCAGCTTAGTATCGGGCGGGGAAGCCTACGAGCAGTACTTC
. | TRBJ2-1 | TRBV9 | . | CASSVILASYNEQFF | TGTGCCAGCAGCGTAATTCTAGCCTCCTACAATGAGCAGTTCTTC
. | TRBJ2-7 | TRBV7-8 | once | CASSPRHNGEQYF | TGTGCCAGCAGCCCCCGACATAACGGAGAGCAGTACTTC
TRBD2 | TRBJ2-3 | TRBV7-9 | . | CAARLAGGGTQYF | TGTGCCGCCCGCCTAGCGGGAGGTGGGACGCAGTATTTT
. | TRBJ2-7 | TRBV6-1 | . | CASSEGYRTLSHEQYF | TGTGCCAGCAGTGAAGGTTACAGGACCCTAAGTCACGAGCAGTACTTC
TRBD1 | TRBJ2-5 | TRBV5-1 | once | CASSERQGASGETQYF | TGCGCCAGCAGCGAGCGACAGGGAGCCTCCGGAGAGACCCAGTACTTC
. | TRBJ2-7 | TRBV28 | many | CASSLEFTLYEQYF | TGTGCCAGTAGTCTAGAGTTTACCCTCTACGAGCAGTACTTC
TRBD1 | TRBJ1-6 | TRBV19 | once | CASSGQGVDSPLHF | TGTGCCAGTAGTGGGCAGGGGGTGGATTCACCCCTCCACTTT
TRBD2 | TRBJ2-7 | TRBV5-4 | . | CASSLDSGSSYEQYF | TGTGCCAGCAGCTTGGACAGCGGGAGCTCCTACGAGCAGTACTTC
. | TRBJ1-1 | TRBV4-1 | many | CASSQEGARGIGAFF | TGCGCCAGCAGCCAAGAAGGGGCAAGGGGAATTGGGGCTTTCTTT
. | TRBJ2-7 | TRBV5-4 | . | CASSSTDTGLEQYF | TGTGCCAGCAGCTCCACGGACACTGGTTTGGAGCAGTACTTC
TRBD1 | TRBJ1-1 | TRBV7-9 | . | CASSRTGVTEAFF | TGTGCCAGCAGCAGGACAGGGGTTACTGAAGCTTTCTTT
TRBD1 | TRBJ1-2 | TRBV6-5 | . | CASSGRQGGGYTF | TGTGCCAGCAGCGGAAGACAGGGAGGCGGCTACACCTTC
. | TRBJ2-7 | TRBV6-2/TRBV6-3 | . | CASSYSYRPAVAAYEQYF | TGTGCCAGCAGTTACTCGTACAGGCCCGCGGTAGCGGCCTACGAGCAGTACTTC
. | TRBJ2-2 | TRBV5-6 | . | CASSLRLTSNTGELFF | TGTGCCAGCAGCTTACGACTAACCTCGAACACCGGGGAGCTGTTTTTT